A single sample is the source of the 2 T cell receptor beta chains below, sequenced in a study of cytomegalovirus exposure and HLA in healthy donors. This table comes from immunoSEQ multiplex PCR, and its TCRdb copy is limited to in-frame clones, with some not included. Of about 140,000 clones listed, roughly 81% are singletons. Sequencing was done on a sample of PBMCs. These receptors were taken from a woman in her twenties or thirties in good health and CMV-seronegative.

The V call is TRBV9, the J call TRBJ2-3; 12 nucleotides agree with TRBD2. V lost 3 bases and J lost 3; bases outside the gene matches: 5. The CDR3 loop spans 16 amino acids. CDR1 is SGDLS and CDR2 is YYNGEE in the germline V gene. DNA for the CDR3: TGTGCCAGCAGCGGGACTAGCGGGGCGCGGACAGATACGCAGTATTTT. Amino acid sequence: CASSGTSGARTDTQYF.

The chain joins TRBV29-1 to TRBJ1-4; a weak D match, TRBD1 (6 bases). Germline CDR1 is SQVTM and CDR2 is ANQGSEA. The CDR3 totals 12 residues. V lost 7 bases to trimming and J lost 5 bases, with 11 bases between them. CDR3 in DNA: TGCAGCGCGCTAAGGGGGAATGAAAAACTGTTTTTT. It codes for CSALRGNEKLFF.